This TCR beta chain was retrieved from a study of T cells in Graves' hyperthyroidism and ophthalmopathy. The CDR3 totals 18 residues. The germline gives CDR1 ENHRY, CDR2 SYGVKD. Deletions cut 7 bases from V and 3 bases from J, with 27 bases between. Of note for this clonotype: Its antigen is not identified.

What was amplified from RNA transcripts were TCR beta CDR3 regions. When the TCR CDR3 underwent first-round RT-PCR, the HTBI primer set was used. One entry per CDR3 protein, called by TCRdb with MiXCR from the multiplex PCR reads. Here the sample spans 640,000 or so distinct CDR3 sequences, 12% to 15% being singletons. Each person with ophthalmopathy scored at least 3 on the Clinical Activity Score, reached NOSPECS grade 4 or higher, and had been ill under 3 months. Study-level points and caveats: A model of 13 V-J features distinguished ophthalmopathy from stable hyperthyroidism. Among thyroid clonotypes expanded above 0.001, most also appeared in blood.

The receptor was isolated from a woman younger than 35 with Graves' ophthalmopathy. The chain carries TRBV10-3 and TRBJ2-5, with a tentative D call TRBD1 (6 bases). Material for sequencing was blood. The CDR3 bases are TGTGCCATCAAGGAAGCCCCAGGGGCGGGTCACCGAGAAGAGACCCAGTACTTC. It codes for CAIKEAPGAGHREETQYF.